This T cell receptor (beta chain) was captured by sequencing in a study of CD8 T cells in ankylosing spondylitis. CDR1 and CDR2 (germline): DFQATT, SNEGSKA (reference sequence). This CDR3 is 14 amino acids long. V was trimmed by 1 base and J by 4 bases, leaving 11 bases between them. This clonotype was recorded many times. TCRdb passed the 5' RACE reads through MiXCR, listing each CDR3 protein once. Among about 35,000 distinct CDR3 sequences listed, around 10% were seen once. The sample consisted of blood, either unsorted or a sorted T cell fraction (not recorded which). The genes are TRBV20-1 and TRBJ2-1, with no clear D. This TCR came from a male donor with ankylosing spondylitis or in good health (not recorded which). The CDR3 bases are TGCAGTGCTAGAGGAGAGGCTGATTACAATGAGCAGTTCTTC. Translation gives CSARGEADYNEQFF.